The following is a T cell receptor (beta chain) sequence with its context. Responders (approximately 200,000, CFSE-labeled) met approximately 200,000 stimulators that were irradiated and violet-dye-labeled. This entry is derived from a study of graft-versus-host responses after intestinal transplantation. Study-level findings and limits: Individuals who had graft-donor T cell macrochimerism had allografts that showed high graft-versus-host to host-versus-graft clonal ratios.

Trimming cost V 6 bases and J 11 bases; bases outside gene matches: 24. This CDR3 is built from 17 residues. CDR1 and CDR2 (germline): SNHLY, FYNNEI. The table came from immunoSEQ multiplex PCR; TCRdb's copy has only in-frame clones and leaves some out. The profile covers 20,000 to 25,000 clones, with around 56% appearing a single time and approximately 1% taken by the ten largest. V and J are TRBV2 and TRBJ2-5; TRBD2 matches at 7 bases. The clonotype originates from a human patient who received an intestinal transplant. This material consisted of alloreactive CD4+ T cells from a mixed lymphocyte reaction culture, taken before intestinal transplant. Subset reported: CFSE-low proliferating T cells sorted from approximately six-day pre-transplant mixed lymphocyte reaction (GvH or HvG direction). The CDR3 sequence is CASSVAGLAVLGIRQYF. In DNA form, the CDR3 reads TGTGCCAGCAGCGTCGCGGGCCTAGCGGTATTGGGGATCCGACAGTACTTC.